The 9 T cell receptor beta chains listed next were all sequenced from one sample in a study of diagnostic markers for celiac disease. Reprocessing the reads, TCRdb reports a single entry for every CDR3 protein and omits DNA. The sample's table shows about 5,000 distinct CDR3 sequences. Sequencing used either unsorted cells or a sorted T cell fraction (not recorded which). The source of these receptors is a human donor. This table probably holds off-target reads from a library built for another chain.

J is TRBJ2-7 and V is TRBV11-2; TCRdb returns TRBD2, unconfirmable since there is no DNA. The germline gives CDR1 SGHAT, CDR2 FQNNGV. The CDR3 length is 14 residues. CDR3 region: CASSLSGGPDEQYF.

The gene calls are TRBV5-6 and TRBJ1-1; TCRdb outputs TRBD1, but without DNA this stays unchecked. The length of the CDR3 is 16 residues. CDR1 is SGHDT and CDR2 is YYEEEE in the germline V gene. The CDR3 loop is CASSTEDRAMNTEAFF.

The chain carries TRBV2 and TRBJ2-1; there is no DNA to check the TCRdb D call of TRBD1. There are 15 residues in the CDR3. Germline values: CDR1 SNHLY, CDR2 FYNNEI. The CDR3 reads CASSERGGVGNEQFF.

The V and J genes are TRBV12-3 or TRBV12-4 and TRBJ2-1; TCRdb's assignment of TRBD2 cannot be checked, as there is no DNA. The CDR3 covers 14 residues. CDR3 sequence reads: CASALGPSSNEQFF.

By frequency, this clonotype is medium-sized. The V call is TRBV18, the J call TRBJ2-3; without DNA, the TCRdb call of TRBD2 cannot be checked. CDR1 and CDR2 from the germline V gene are KGHSH and LQKENI. This CDR3 is 16 amino acids long. The CDR3 loop is CASSPLAGGHTDTQYF. Supplemented by reference TRBV18 and TRBJ2-3, the full variable domain reads NAGVMQNPRHLVRRRGQEARLRCSPMKGHSHVYWYRQLPEEGLKFMVYLQKENIIDESGMPKERFSAEFPKEGPSILRIQQVVRGDSAAYFCASSPLAGGHTDTQYFGPGTRLTVL.

The chain is built from TRBV19 and TRBJ1-2. Germline CDR1 and CDR2: LNHDA and SQIVND (reference sequence). The CDR3 consists of 18 residues. Here the CDR3 reads CASSIVASGQTARYGYTF.

Measured by frequency, this clonotype is medium-sized. This sequence joins TRBV29-1 and TRBJ2-1; TCRdb designates TRBD1, a call that cannot be tested without DNA. Per germline, CDR1 SQVTM and CDR2 ANQGSEA. The CDR3 has 12 residues. The CDR3 region is CSVPRGGNEQFF.

The CDR3 loop reads CASSQDGGLAGGTQYF. The V and J genes are TRBV4-2 and TRBJ2-3; the D gene TCRdb calls, TRBD2, cannot be checked with no DNA. The CDR3 length is 16 residues. Germline CDR1 is LGHNA and CDR2 is YNFKEQ.

The chain uses TRBV7-8 and TRBJ2-5. CDR3 length: 15 residues. Germline V gene sequence: CDR1 SGHVS, CDR2 FQNEAQ. The CDR3 sequence: CASSLDYYRQETQYF.